The clone carrying this TCR beta chain was seen repeatedly, ten times or more. No antigen is known for it. Trimming left V 5 bases short and J 5 bases short, with 14 bases between. The CDR3 covers 14 residues. This sample stems from a study of regulatory T cells in long-lasting Graves disease. Study findings and constraints: Possibly, too few samples lowered accuracy.

Time point meaning: newly diagnosed GD, antithyroid drugs for less than 3 months. RNA from PBMCs was the source of the TCR library. Through Arm-PCR of CDR3 regions and iRepertoire HTBI primers, TCR beta libraries were built. In the authors' workflow: Detected in the samples were around 62 TRBV and approximately 14 TRBJ segments. TCRdb re-called the multiplex PCR reads through MiXCR, storing one row per CDR3 protein. The authors' filters were not applied to this entry. The sample gives about 430,000 distinct CDR3 sequences, approximately 16% of which show up once; about 8.2% is in the top ten. These data are also associated with another study on T cells in Graves' hyperthyroidism and ophthalmopathy.

The V gene is TRBV12-3 or TRBV12-4, the J gene TRBJ2-3; maybe TRBD1 (5 bases). The sample in question was peripheral blood mononuclear cells (PBMCs), obtained at new diagnosis, from a patient treated with antithyroid drugs. This TCR came from a woman aged 40 to 50 with Graves disease. CDR3 nucleotides: TGTGCCAGCAGTACCCGGCCCCAGGGAGATACGCAGTATTTT. This encodes CASSTRPQGDTQYF.